Presented here are 12 T cell receptor beta chains from one specimen sequenced in a study of blood T cell repertoires in COVID-19. The method was immunoSEQ multiplex PCR; TCRdb's version includes in-frame clones alone and lacks a portion of them. The sample shows roughly 64,000 clones, 65% to 90% of them seen only once. The sequenced sample consisted of peripheral blood. The receptors here all came from a man aged 40-50 years with acute or convalescent COVID-19.

This clone has only one observation. The CDR3 DNA is TGTGCCAGCAGCCAAGATCAGGGAACGGGCCTAGGCACAGATACGCAGTATTTT. Translating gives CASSQDQGTGLGTDTQYF. This chain connects TRBV4-2 to TRBJ2-3; D is possibly TRBD1 (5 bases). The CDR3 has 18 amino acids. With 0 bases removed from V and 1 base from J, the gap between germline ends came to 17 bases. Germline-derived CDR1 and CDR2 are LGHNA and YNFKEQ.

The chain combines TRBV5-1 with TRBJ1-5; D is ambiguous. Germline V gene data show CDR1 as SGHRS and CDR2 as YFSETQ. This CDR3 has 15 residues. Trimming took off 4 bases at V and 4 bases at J, with 15 bases between the two ends. The CDR3 bases are TGCGCCAGCAGCCCGGATGGGCACCCGAATCAGCCCCAGCATTTT. Amino acids: CASSPDGHPNQPQHF.

The chain links TRBV7-3 to TRBJ2-2; D remains unclear. The CDR3 runs 14 residues. The V end lost 3 bases, the J end lost 2 bases, and 7 bases lay between the germline ends. Germline-derived CDR1 and CDR2 are SGHTA and FQGTGA. CDR3 nucleotide sequence: TGTGCCAGCAGCTTGGGCCGCAACACCGGGGAGCTGTTTTTT. It is translated as CASSLGRNTGELFF.

V usage is TRBV14 and J usage is TRBJ1-1, with a weak D call TRBD1 (5 bases). CDR3 length: 15 residues. The V gene lost 4 bases and the J gene lost 0 bases, with 12 bases spanning the gap. Germline V lookup: CDR1 SGHDN, CDR2 FVKESK. The CDR3 reads CASSPRRRVNTEAFF. The CDR3 region has the DNA TGTGCCAGCAGCCCTCGCCGCAGGGTGAACACTGAAGCTTTCTTT.

V and J are TRBV12-3 or TRBV12-4 and TRBJ1-2; 8 bases align to TRBD1. CDR3 size: 13 residues. With 8 bases clipped from V and 7 bases from J, the junction kept 9 bases outside the gene matches. The CDR3 loop is CASGGQGFAGYTF. CDR3 DNA: TGTGCCAGCGGAGGACAGGGCTTCGCTGGCTACACCTTC.

The chain is built from TRBV6-5 and TRBJ1-5; D perhaps matches TRBD1 (6 bases). CDR1 is MNHEY and CDR2 is SVGAGI in the germline V gene. CDR3 size: 13 residues. Trimming removed 6 bases from V and 6 bases from J, with 12 bases in between. CDR3 amino acids: CASSRQEAQPQHF. The DNA of the CDR3 is TGTGCCAGCAGCAGACAGGAGGCTCAGCCCCAGCATTTT.

To note about this clone: The junction departs from germline at one end; a sequencing error may be responsible. The CDR3 protein is CASSPRTANYGYTF. The CDR3 DNA follows: TGTGCCAGCAGCCCGCGGACAGCTAATTATGGCTACACCTTC. V and J are TRBV7-2 and TRBJ1-2; TRBD1 might be the D (6 bases). CDR1 is SGHTA and CDR2 is FQGNSA in the germline V gene. The CDR3 spans 14 residues. The full variable domain, with the rest looked up from reference TRBV7-2 and TRBJ1-2, is GAGVSQSPSNKVTEKGKDVELRCDPISGHTALYWYRQSLGQGLEFLIYFQGNSAPDKSGLPSDRFSAERTGGSVSTLTIQRTQQEDSAVYLCASSPRTANYGYTFGSGTRLTVV.

The sample holds one count of this clone. J is TRBJ2-1 and V is TRBV7-6; D is possibly TRBD2 (7 bases). With 2 bases removed from V and 6 bases from J, the gap between germline ends came to 14 bases. CDR3 length equals 15 residues. Germline assignment: CDR1 SGHVS and CDR2 FNYEAQ. CDR3 DNA sequence: TGTGCCAGCAGCTTATTCGCGGGGGCCAGCAATGAGCAGTTCTTC. Amino acids: CASSLFAGASNEQFF.

The genes are TRBV4-1 and TRBJ1-1, with D perhaps TRBD1 (5 bases). The CDR3 is 15 amino acids. Germline V gives CDR1 MGHRA, CDR2 YSYEKL. The germline V and J ends were trimmed by 6 bases and 1 base, with 15 bases remaining between them. CDR3 bases: TGCGCCAGCAGTCGCTCCGACGGGGGGAACACTGAAGCTTTCTTT. Translating gives CASSRSDGGNTEAFF.

This chain connects TRBV5-1 to TRBJ1-1; D gene unclear. Germline loops: CDR1 SGHRS, CDR2 YFSETQ. Trimming pared 3 bases from V and 10 bases from J, leaving 19 bases between. This CDR3 spans 14 amino acids. CDR3 sequence: CASSSTVSNPSAFF. As DNA, the CDR3 is TGCGCCAGCAGCTCCACTGTTTCTAATCCCTCAGCTTTCTTT.

This clone has only one observation. The J gene is TRBJ2-5, the V gene TRBV3-1 (or the pseudogene TRBV3-2); 9 bases line up with TRBD2. This CDR3 comprises 15 residues. CDR1 and CDR2 (germline): LGHDT, YNNKEL (reference sequence). Losses at the gene ends were 4 bases for V and 5 bases for J; bases not matched to a gene: 8. The CDR3 loop reads CASSPLAGGRETQYF. CDR3 coding DNA: TGTGCCAGCAGCCCACTTGCGGGGGGGCGGGAGACCCAGTACTTC.

The chain employs TRBV5-1 and TRBJ1-2; 7 nucleotides agree with TRBD1. The CDR3 spans 13 residues. Germline V gene lookup returns CDR1 SGHRS and CDR2 YFSETQ. V shed 0 bases and J 7 bases; nucleotides not matched to a gene: 3. CDR3 coding DNA: TGCGCCAGCAGCTTGGAGGGGGCTCCTGGCTACACCTTC. This sequence encodes CASSLEGAPGYTF.